This T cell receptor beta chain was sequenced during a study of T cells after yellow fever vaccination. Regarding the study as a whole: Weaker overall, the secondary response nonetheless peaked faster (day 5 versus 15). Abundant contaminating clonotypes from the bulk population could appear in FACS-sorted repertoires.

5'RACE template switching added a universal primer site and UMIs to TCR cDNA. TCRdb re-analysed the 5' RACE reads in MiXCR, keeping a single row per CDR3 protein. The sample contains about 320,000 distinct CDR3 sequences, about 6.9% of which appear only once. The sample holds a few counts of this clonotype. Its antigen is still unknown. The TCR originated in a young man who received the YFV17D yellow fever vaccine. Here the sequenced sample was PBMCs, taken about 41 days after the first yellow fever vaccination.

The CDR3 loop is CSVEFFGRGFYNEQFF. The CDR3, as DNA: TGCAGCGTTGAATTTTTCGGCAGGGGGTTCTACAATGAGCAGTTCTTC. This chain joins TRBV29-1 and TRBJ2-1, with 7 positions matching TRBD1. The CDR3 length is 16 residues. Per germline, CDR1 SQVTM and CDR2 ANQGSEA. J gave up 3 bases and V 2 bases, and 10 bases lay outside the gene matches.